The text below deals with one T cell receptor beta chain. This sample was taken from a study of blood T cell repertoires in COVID-19. The wider study: Collection of acute and convalescent COVID-19 samples took place in the United States, Italy and Spain. PBMCs, B-cell-depleted T cells, or T cells provided the cDNA or gDNA that made up the material.

V lost 6 bases, J lost 7 bases, and 6 bases stayed unmatched. This CDR3 comprises 14 residues. CDR1 SGHKS and CDR2 YYEKEE come from the germline V gene (reference sequence). Authors' data handling: Reference gene primer amplification gave estimated nucleated cell counts. Here immunoSEQ multiplex PCR was the method, and the copy in TCRdb shows in-frame clones only, minus some. That table furnishes V, J and clone size, whereas the DNA furnished D and trimming. Here the sample spans 40,000 to 65,000 clones, approximately 80% being singletons. The sample taken for sequencing was peripheral blood. This TCR was recovered from a human donor with active or convalescent COVID-19. The donor label of this sample is uncertain. The rearrangement links TRBV5-5 to TRBJ1-4; TRBD1 matches at 10 bases. CDR3 residues: CASTLTGGPEKLFF. CDR3 nucleotide sequence: TGTGCCAGCACCCTGACAGGGGGCCCTGAAAAACTGTTTTTT. The whole variable domain, remainder taken from reference TRBV5-5 and TRBJ1-4, is DAGVTQSPTHLIKTRGQQVTLRCSPISGHKSVSWYQQVLGQGPQFIFQYYEKEERGRGNFPDRFSARQFPNYSSELNVNALLLGDSALYLCASTLTGGPEKLFFGSGTQLSVL.